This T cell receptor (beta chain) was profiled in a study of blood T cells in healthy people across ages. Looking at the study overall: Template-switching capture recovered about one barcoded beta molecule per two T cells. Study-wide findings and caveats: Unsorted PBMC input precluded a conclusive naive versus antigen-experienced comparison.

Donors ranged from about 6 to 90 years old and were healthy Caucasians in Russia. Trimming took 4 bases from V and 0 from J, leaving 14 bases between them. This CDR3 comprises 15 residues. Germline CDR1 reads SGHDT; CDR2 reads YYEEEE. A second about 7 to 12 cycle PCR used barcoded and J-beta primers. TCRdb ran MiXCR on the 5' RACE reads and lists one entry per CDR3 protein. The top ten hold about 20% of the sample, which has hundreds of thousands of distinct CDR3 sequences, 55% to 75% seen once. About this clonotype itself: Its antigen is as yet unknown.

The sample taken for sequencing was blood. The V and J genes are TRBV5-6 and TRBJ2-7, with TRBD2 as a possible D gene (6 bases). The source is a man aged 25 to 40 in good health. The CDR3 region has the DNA TGTGCCAGCAGCCCCAGCTCGGGACTCTCCTACGAGCAGTACTTC. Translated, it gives CASSPSSGLSYEQYF.